Below are 32 T cell receptor beta chains sequenced from a single sample in a study of T cell clonality in common variable immunodeficiency. Study observations and caveats: Common variable immunodeficiency TCR beta sequences reportedly had fewer deletions and N-nucleotide insertions.

These receptors lack a known antigen. The protocol was immunoSEQ multiplex PCR, while the TCRdb copy is restricted to in-frame clones and leaves out a portion. Altogether just over 25,000 clones were found in the sample, and no singletons occur. Material for sequencing was peripheral blood mononuclear cells. The receptors here all came from a human donor with common variable immunodeficiency.

In regard to this clone: The CDR3 end falls 3 residues outside the read, so it is completed with the germline J gene. The chain recombines TRBV5-1 with TRBJ1-5; 9 bases fit TRBD1. Germline CDR1 reads SGHRS; CDR2 reads YFSETQ. The V gene end was trimmed by 4 bases and the J gene end by 6 bases; junction bases not matched to a gene: 14. The CDR3 is 17 amino acids. The sequenced part of the CDR3 DNA is TGCGCCAGCAGCCCTCTACCCCATGACAGGGGGTCTCAGCCC. Translated, it gives CASSPLPHDRGSQP. The full CDR3 protein is CASSPLPHDRGSQPQHF.

A note on this clone: The read falls 3 residues short of the CDR3 end, and the missing part is taken from the germline J gene. The V call is TRBV19, the J call TRBJ1-5; D is perhaps TRBD1 (5 bases). Trimming pared 6 bases from V and 1 base from J, leaving 13 bases between. Germline V gene data show CDR1 as LNHDA and CDR2 as SQIVND (reference sequence). The CDR3 sequence is 15 residues long. The CDR3 loop is CASRGADRSNQPQHF. The CDR3 DNA, read in part, is TGTGCCAGTAGAGGGGCTGATAGGAGCAATCAGCCC.

This clone has at least ten counts. From the germline J gene comes the end of the CDR3, since the read stops 3 residues before it. The chain links TRBV20-1 to TRBJ2-5; the match to TRBD2 covers 7 bases. V was pared by 0 bases and J by 5 bases, with 9 bases of the junction left unmatched. This CDR3 is built from 15 residues. Looked up from germline, CDR1 is DFQATT and CDR2 is SNEGSKA (reference sequence). The sequenced part of the CDR3 DNA is TGCAGTGCTAGAGACCCCCGGGACTACCGGGAGACC. Residues: CSARDPRDYRET. The entire CDR3 sequence reads CSARDPRDYRETQYF.

This clone was detected a few times. The read comes to an end 3 residues before the CDR3 does, leaving the germline J gene to fill in the end. This chain connects TRBV7-8 to TRBJ2-7, with TRBD2 identical over 10 bases. Germline lookup yields CDR1 SGHVS and CDR2 FQNEAQ. Trimming took 4 bases from V and 4 from J; bases not matched to a gene: 7. The length of the CDR3 is 15 residues. The CDR3 protein is CASSYPGTSVYEQYF. The DNA read from the CDR3 is TGTGCCAGCAGCTACCCCGGGACTAGCGTGTACGAG.

This clone was detected many times. With the read ending 3 residues before the CDR3 end, the germline J gene is used to fill in that end. The chain has TRBV18 and TRBJ2-6, with 7 bases fitting TRBD2. This CDR3 comprises 15 residues. In germline, CDR1 is KGHSH, CDR2 LQKENI. Unmatched junction bases numbered 0, after V lost 2 bases and J lost 2 bases. The sequenced CDR3 bases are TGTGCCAGCTCACCAGGGGGGGCTGGGGCCAACGTC. Protein: CASSPGGAGANV. The full CDR3 sequence reads CASSPGGAGANVLTF.

Comment on this clone: The observed sequence ends 3 residues before the CDR3 terminus, with the missing tail filled in from the germline J gene. This chain joins TRBV16 and TRBJ2-3; D gene ambiguous. The CDR3 has 14 amino acids. With 1 base removed from V and 2 bases from J, the gap between germline ends came to 7 bases. Germline CDR1 and CDR2: KGHSY and FQNENV. CDR3 DNA (partial): TGTGCCAGCAGCCAATTATCGTACACAGATACG. Protein: CASSQLSYTDT. The complete CDR3 sequence is CASSQLSYTDTQYF.

This clone has a count of ten or more. The part of the CDR3 DNA that was read is TGTGCCAGCAGTGAGCGGCAGGGAGGTGTGGAGACC. This sequence encodes CASSERQGGVET. The whole CDR3 protein reads CASSERQGGVETQYF. The rearrangement links TRBV2 to TRBJ2-5, with D maybe TRBD2 (6 bases). The read stops 3 residues short of the end of the CDR3; the missing end is completed from the germline J gene. V lost 3 bases to trimming and J lost 5 bases, with 16 bases between them. This CDR3 is built from 15 residues. Germline V CDR1 and CDR2: SNHLY, FYNNEI.

Only a few counts were recorded for this clone. The sequenced fragment ends 3 residues before the CDR3 boundary, so the rest is inferred from the germline J gene. This rearrangement joins TRBV6-2 or TRBV6-3 to TRBJ2-2; D is possibly TRBD1 (6 bases). The CDR3 consists of 15 residues. CDR1 MNHEY and CDR2 SVGEGT come from the germline V gene. Trimming removed 6 bases at V and 3 bases at J, with 14 bases between. CDR3 bases read: TGTGCCAGCAGAACCCGGGACAAAGACACCGGGGAG. Its translation: CASRTRDKDTGE. The whole CDR3 reads CASRTRDKDTGELFF.

The table lists this clone with a few counts. The read halts 3 residues ahead of the CDR3 end, with the missing end drawn from the germline J gene. The chain uses TRBV7-6 and TRBJ2-1, with a possible D match to TRBD2 (6 bases). The germline CDR1 and CDR2 sequences are SGHVS and FNYEAQ. The CDR3 length is 15 residues. V was trimmed by 3 bases and J by 0 bases, leaving 9 bases between them. The part of the CDR3 DNA that was read is TGTGCCAGCAGCTTCCCTAGCGACTCCTACAATGAG. Translated: CASSFPSDSYNE. In full, the CDR3 is CASSFPSDSYNEQFF.

In this sample, this clone turned up many times. The observed sequence ends 3 residues before the CDR3 terminus, with the missing tail filled in from the germline J gene. This sequence joins TRBV20-1 and TRBJ1-2, with 9 bases identical to TRBD1. Per the germline V gene, CDR1 is DFQATT and CDR2 is SNEGSKA (reference sequence). With 2 bases clipped from V and 4 bases from J, the junction kept 8 bases outside the gene matches. The CDR3 runs to 15 residues. The sequenced CDR3 bases are TGCAGTGCTAGATCCCGACAGGGGGTGGGCTATGGC. It yields the protein CSARSRQGVGYG. The CDR3, in full, reads CSARSRQGVGYGYTF.

Details on this clone: The read ends 3 residues before the CDR3 terminus; that terminus is restored from the germline J gene. The V and J genes are TRBV6-2 or TRBV6-3 and TRBJ1-6, with D possibly being TRBD1 (5 bases). CDR1 and CDR2 (germline): MNHEY, SVGEGT. The CDR3 length is 15 residues. The germline V and J ends were trimmed by 6 bases and 10 bases, with 19 bases remaining between them. This chain's CDR3 is CASSSRGGTNSPLHF. CDR3 DNA, as far as it was read: TGTGCCAGCAGCTCCCGGGGGGGAACTAACTCACCC.

With regard to this clone: The read ends 3 residues before the CDR3 terminus; that terminus is restored from the germline J gene. The chain uses TRBV2 and TRBJ2-5, with D possibly matching TRBD1 (6 bases). The CDR3 contains 13 residues. CDR1 and CDR2 from the germline V gene are SNHLY and FYNNEI. V was cut by 7 bases and J by 2 bases, with 11 bases left in between. The chain's CDR3 is CASMGTSQETQYF. The sequenced CDR3 bases are TGTGCCAGCATGGGGACAAGTCAAGAGACC.

This clone was picked up many times. Read data end 3 residues before the CDR3 end; the end is taken from the germline J gene. The chain joins TRBV6-2 or TRBV6-3 to TRBJ2-1, with 11 bases fitting TRBD1. The trim removed 6 bases at V and 6 bases at J, leaving 10 bases unmatched. This CDR3 spans 16 amino acids. Germline V CDR1 and CDR2: MNHEY, SVGEGT. CDR3 amino acids: CASRRRLGTGGNEQFF. Incomplete CDR3 DNA: TGTGCCAGCAGACGAAGACTCGGGACAGGGGGCAATGAG.

This clone was seen repeatedly, ten times or more. Sequencing ends 3 residues short of the CDR3 end; the germline J gene provides the rest. This chain links TRBV7-9 with TRBJ1-3; D is possibly TRBD1 (5 bases). This CDR3 is built from 15 residues. Between the trimmed V and J ends, which lost 5 bases and 1 base, there was a span of 12 bases. In germline, CDR1 is SEHNR, CDR2 FQNEAQ (reference sequence). The CDR3 sequence is CASSPPQGSGNTIYF. The CDR3 DNA, read in part, is TGTGCCAGCAGCCCGCCTCAGGGATCTGGAAACACC.

Concerning this clone: The read is 3 residues too short to cover the CDR3 end, so that end is filled in from the germline J gene. The chain combines TRBV6-2 or TRBV6-3 with TRBJ2-5; 11 positions match TRBD2. V lost 8 bases, J lost 5 bases, and 10 bases stayed unmatched. The CDR3 is 15 amino acids. CDR1 is MNHEY and CDR2 is SVGEGT in the germline V gene. The CDR3 bases that were read are TGTGCCAGCCTAGCGGGGGGAACAGATCGGGAGACC. Amino acids: CASLAGGTDRET. The CDR3 reads in full as CASLAGGTDRETQYF.

Note on this clone: The read stops 3 residues short of the end of the CDR3; the missing end is completed from the germline J gene. The rearrangement uses TRBV20-1 and TRBJ2-1; 9 positions match TRBD2. Germline CDR1 is DFQATT and CDR2 is SNEGSKA (reference sequence). This CDR3 contains 17 residues. Trimming removed 0 bases from V and 0 bases from J; junction bases left unmatched: 6. Partial CDR3 DNA: TGCAGTGCTAGAGATTGGGCGGGGGGGTTCTCCTACAATGAG. It specifies CSARDWAGGFSYNE. The full CDR3 is CSARDWAGGFSYNEQFF.

This clone was recorded many times. Sequencing ends 3 residues short of the CDR3 end; the germline J gene provides the rest. V is TRBV6-2 or TRBV6-3 and J is TRBJ2-5, with TRBD2 matching over 9 bases. The CDR3 spans 16 residues. Germline V gene lookup returns CDR1 MNHEY and CDR2 SVGEGT. Germline trimming cut 5 bases from V and 0 bases from J; bases unmatched to any gene: 7. CDR3 region: CASSPGLATYQETQYF. The sequenced part of the CDR3 DNA is TGTGCCAGCAGTCCTGGACTAGCGACGTACCAAGAGACC.

Comment on this clone: The read halts 3 residues ahead of the CDR3 end, with the missing end drawn from the germline J gene. This chain links TRBV19 with TRBJ1-5; D not certain. This CDR3 contains 15 residues. Trimming cost V 1 base and J 0 bases, with 7 bases left between them. Germline CDR1 LNHDA, CDR2 SQIVND (reference sequence). CDR3 sequence: CASSIVSLSNQPQHF. CDR3 bases read: TGTGCCAGTAGTATAGTCTCCCTTAGCAATCAGCCC.

This clone was seen ten or more times. The CDR3 end lies 3 residues beyond the end of the read and is filled in from the germline J gene. This chain joins TRBV30 and TRBJ1-2, with a tentative D call TRBD1 (5 bases). The germline V and J ends were trimmed by 8 bases and 3 bases, with 19 bases remaining between them. Per the germline V gene, CDR1 is GTSNPN and CDR2 is SVGIG (reference sequence). There are 14 residues in the CDR3. The covered CDR3 bases are TGTGCCCTAAGCGCGGGGGTGTGGGACTATGGC. Translating it yields CALSAGVWDYG. The full CDR3 sequence reads CALSAGVWDYGYTF.

This clone was seen ten or more times. Coverage ceases 3 residues before the CDR3 finishes, and the germline J gene fills in the end. The V and J genes are TRBV19 and TRBJ2-3, with 11 bases fitting TRBD2. Germline V gene sequence: CDR1 LNHDA, CDR2 SQIVND (reference sequence). The CDR3 runs to 15 residues. Trimming at V came to 3 bases and at J to 4 bases, leaving 3 bases not matched to a gene. CDR3 DNA (partial): TGTGCCAGTAGTATCAAACTAGCGGGAGCAGATACG. Its protein product is CASSIKLAGADT. The whole CDR3 reads CASSIKLAGADTQYF.

This clone was counted ten times or more. The CDR3 end lies 3 residues beyond the end of the read and is filled in from the germline J gene. The chain is built from TRBV5-1 and TRBJ1-3; D not certain. The germline gives CDR1 SGHRS, CDR2 YFSETQ. V gave up 4 bases and J gave up 3 bases, with 5 bases separating them. The CDR3 length is 12 residues. This CDR3 reads CASSPLGNTIYF. CDR3 bases read: TGCGCCAGCAGCCCTCTTGGAAACACC.

Worth noting for this clone: The read finishes 3 residues shy of the CDR3 end, and the germline J gene is used to complete it. V usage is TRBV6-1 and J usage is TRBJ2-2; 7 positions agree with TRBD1. CDR1 is MNHNS, CDR2 SASEGT, per germline. The CDR3 has 15 residues. The V and J ends lost 4 bases and 7 bases, in that order; junction bases with no gene match: 9. This chain's CDR3 is CASSAPGQIGGELFF. The sequenced part of the CDR3 DNA is TGTGCCAGCAGTGCTCCGGGACAGATCGGCGGGGAG.

This clone was seen ten or more times. The read halts 3 residues ahead of the CDR3 end, with the missing end drawn from the germline J gene. The chain employs TRBV7-3 and TRBJ2-6, with no clear D. Trimming removed 3 bases at V and 0 bases at J, with 6 bases between. CDR3 length: 15 residues. The germline V gene encodes CDR1 SGHTA and CDR2 FQGTGA. The part of the CDR3 DNA that was read is TGTGCCAGCAGCTTCCAGATCTCTGGGGCCAACGTC. This sequence encodes CASSFQISGANV. The CDR3 reads in full as CASSFQISGANVLTF.

The sample holds many counts of this clone. The read terminates 3 residues ahead of where the CDR3 ends, so the germline J gene completes it. The chain employs TRBV20-1 and TRBJ1-2, with 10 bases that match TRBD1. CDR1 and CDR2 (germline): DFQATT, SNEGSKA (reference sequence). The length of the CDR3 is 12 residues. V trimming: 5 bases; J trimming: 5 bases; junction bases outside the gene matches: 2. This chain's CDR3 is CSAVGQGYGYTF. Incomplete CDR3 DNA: TGCAGTGCTGTGGGACAGGGGTATGGC.

This clone was seen ten or more times. The CDR3 end is not reached by the read, which stops 3 residues before it; the germline J gene fills it in. The rearrangement links TRBV14 to TRBJ1-2, with no clear D. Germline assignment: CDR1 SGHDN and CDR2 FVKESK. V dropped 1 base and J dropped 4 bases, with 7 bases sitting between them. The CDR3 covers 13 residues. The DNA read from the CDR3 is TGTGCCAGCAGCCAAGTAAGGTCCTATGGC. It encodes CASSQVRSYG. The entire CDR3 protein reads CASSQVRSYGYTF. The full variable domain, its missing parts supplied by reference TRBV14 and TRBJ1-2, is EAGVTQFPSHSVIEKGQTVTLRCDPISGHDNLYWYRRVMGKEIKFLLHFVKESKQDESGMPNNRFLAERTGGTYSTLKVQPAELEDSGVYFCASSQVRSYGYTFGSGTRLTVV.

This clone was detected only a few times. The read ends 3 residues early relative to the CDR3; the germline J gene fills the gap. The chain has TRBV20-1 and TRBJ2-7, with TRBD1 matching over 7 bases. The ends lost 0 bases at V and 3 bases at J; junction bases unmatched: 20. The CDR3 is made up of 19 amino acids. Germline-derived CDR1 and CDR2 are DFQATT and SNEGSKA (reference sequence). CDR3: CSARDRLGRRQGRVYEQYF. The DNA read from the CDR3 is TGCAGTGCTAGAGATCGATTAGGAAGGAGACAGGGCCGTGTCTACGAG.

Comments on this clone: The DNA ends 3 residues before the CDR3 does, and the rest of the CDR3 is filled in from the germline J gene. The genes are TRBV20-1 and TRBJ2-7; 7 nucleotides match TRBD2. CDR1 DFQATT and CDR2 SNEGSKA come from the germline V gene (reference sequence). The J segment lost 1 base and the V segment lost 3 bases, leaving 6 bases of the junction unmatched. The CDR3 spans 14 residues. Here the CDR3 reads CSARDSGYSYEQYF. The DNA read from the CDR3 is TGCAGTGCTAGGGATAGCGGGTATTCCTACGAG.

This clone showed up many times. The read gets to within 3 residues of the CDR3 end, and the germline J gene fills in the rest. V gene TRBV2 combines with J gene TRBJ2-7, with 9 bases matching TRBD1. The CDR3 runs to 13 residues. The germline CDR1 and CDR2 sequences are SNHLY and FYNNEI. The junction had 1 base not matched to a gene; V was cut back by 5 bases and J by 2 bases. CDR3 sequence reads: CASSRQGAYEQYF. The CDR3 DNA, read in part, is TGTGCCAGCAGTAGACAGGGGGCCTACGAG. Drawing the rest from reference TRBV2 and TRBJ2-7, the complete variable domain is EPEVTQTPSHQVTQMGQEVILRCVPISNHLYFYWYRQILGQKVEFLVSFYNNEISEKSEIFDDQFSVERPDGSNFTLKIRSTKLEDSAMYFCASSRQGAYEQYFGPGTRLTVT.

This clone occurred a few times. Read data end 3 residues before the CDR3 end; the end is taken from the germline J gene. The V gene is TRBV11-2, the J gene TRBJ2-7; the D is unclear. This CDR3 comprises 15 residues. V was clipped by 1 base and J by 0 bases, with 10 bases between them. From germline, CDR1 is SGHAT and CDR2 FQNNGV. The CDR3 loop reads CASSLGPVDSYEQYF. The sequenced CDR3 bases are TGTGCCAGCAGCTTAGGCCCAGTTGACTCCTACGAG.

This clone has ten or more counts. The missing CDR3 end, 3 residues past where the read stops, is filled in from the germline J gene. This sequence joins TRBV2 and TRBJ2-2, with 7 positions matching TRBD2. The CDR3 runs to 13 residues. Germline loops: CDR1 SNHLY, CDR2 FYNNEI. The V gene end was trimmed by 5 bases and the J gene end by 4 bases; junction bases not matched to a gene: 1. CDR3 DNA, as far as it was read: TGTGCCAGCAGTCCTAGCGGCACCGGGGAG. Its protein is CASSPSGTGE. The whole CDR3 reads CASSPSGTGELFF. Looking up the rest from reference TRBV2 and TRBJ2-2 gives the full variable domain: EPEVTQTPSHQVTQMGQEVILRCVPISNHLYFYWYRQILGQKVEFLVSFYNNEISEKSEIFDDQFSVERPDGSNFTLKIRSTKLEDSAMYFCASSPSGTGELFFGEGSRLTVL.

Comment on this clone: The read stops 3 residues short of the end of the CDR3; the missing end is completed from the germline J gene. This rearrangement joins TRBV18 to TRBJ2-7; 9 nucleotides line up with TRBD2. The CDR3 extends over 18 amino acids. Germline loops: CDR1 KGHSH, CDR2 LQKENI. V was clipped by 6 bases and J by 0 bases; unmatched bases: 15. The CDR3 DNA, read in part, is TGTGCCAGCTCCTCCCCCACCGCTACTAGCGGGCTCTCCTACGAG. It yields the protein CASSSPTATSGLSYE. The full-length CDR3 reads as CASSSPTATSGLSYEQYF.

This clone has a handful of counts. The CDR3 goes on 3 residues after the read ends, and that part is filled in from the germline J gene. The chain couples TRBV29-1 to TRBJ2-1, with 7 bases fitting TRBD2. J was trimmed by 4 bases and V by 3 bases; bases with no gene match: 6. The CDR3 sequence is 14 residues long. Germline CDR1 is SQVTM and CDR2 is ANQGSEA. The CDR3 protein is CSVDAGEVYNEQFF. The DNA read from the CDR3 is TGCAGCGTTGACGCGGGGGAGGTTTACAATGAG.